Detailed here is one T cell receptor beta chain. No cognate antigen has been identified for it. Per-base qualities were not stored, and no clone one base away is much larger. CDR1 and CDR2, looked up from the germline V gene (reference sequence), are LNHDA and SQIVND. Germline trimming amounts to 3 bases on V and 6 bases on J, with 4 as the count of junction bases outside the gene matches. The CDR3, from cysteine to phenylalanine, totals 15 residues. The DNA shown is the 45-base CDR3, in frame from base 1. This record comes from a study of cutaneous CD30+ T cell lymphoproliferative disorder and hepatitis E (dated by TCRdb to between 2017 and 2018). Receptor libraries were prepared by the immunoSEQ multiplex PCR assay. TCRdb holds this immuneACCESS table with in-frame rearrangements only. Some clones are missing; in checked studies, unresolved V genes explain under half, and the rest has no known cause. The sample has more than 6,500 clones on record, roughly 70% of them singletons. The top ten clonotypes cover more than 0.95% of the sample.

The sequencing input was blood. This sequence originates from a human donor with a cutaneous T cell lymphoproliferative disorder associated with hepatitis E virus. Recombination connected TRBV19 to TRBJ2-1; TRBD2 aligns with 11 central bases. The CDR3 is CASSIGTSGTNEQFF. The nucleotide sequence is TGTGCCAGTAGTATTGGGACTAGCGGAACCAATGAGCAGTTCTTC.